Below are 2 T cell receptor beta chains sequenced from a single sample in a study of control samples from healthy donors and cancer patients. Profiled with immunoSEQ multiplex PCR; TCRdb holds only in-frame clones, not every one. Here the sample spans about 150,000 clones, roughly nine tenths being singletons. Sequencing was performed on blood. The origin of the receptors is a woman aged 30 to 39 in good health.

This clone was observed a single time. The chain is built from TRBV19 and TRBJ1-5; D is undetermined. Per germline, CDR1 LNHDA and CDR2 SQIVND (reference sequence). V lost 5 bases, J lost 4 bases, and 12 bases lay in between. The CDR3 runs 14 residues. The CDR3 reads CASSGRDNNQPQHF. In DNA, the CDR3 is TGTGCCAGTAGTGGGAGGGATAATAATCAGCCCCAGCATTTT.

The chain uses TRBV30 and TRBJ1-2, with 11 bases lining up with TRBD1. Unmatched junction bases numbered 12, after V lost 7 bases and J lost 5 bases. Germline assignment: CDR1 GTSNPN and CDR2 SVGIG (reference sequence). The CDR3 loop spans 15 amino acids. The CDR3 region has the DNA TGTGCCTCAAGGCCTTGGACAGGGGGCGTTTATGGCTACACCTTC. Translation gives CASRPWTGGVYGYTF.